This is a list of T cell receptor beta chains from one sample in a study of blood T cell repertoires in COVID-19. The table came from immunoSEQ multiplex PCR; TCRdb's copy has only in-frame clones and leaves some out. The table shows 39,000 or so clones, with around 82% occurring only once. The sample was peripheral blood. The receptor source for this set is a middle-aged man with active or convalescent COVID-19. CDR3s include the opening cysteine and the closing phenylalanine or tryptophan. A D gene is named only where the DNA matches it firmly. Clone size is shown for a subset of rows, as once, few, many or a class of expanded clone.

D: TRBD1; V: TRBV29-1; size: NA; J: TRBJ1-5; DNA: TGCAGCGTTGGGACAGGGGATGGCCAGCCCCAGCATTTT; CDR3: CSVGTGDGQPQHF
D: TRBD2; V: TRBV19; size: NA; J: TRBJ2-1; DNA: TGTGCCAGTAGGGGGACTAGCGGTTATTCCTACAATGAGCAGTTCTTC; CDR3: CASRGTSGYSYNEQFF
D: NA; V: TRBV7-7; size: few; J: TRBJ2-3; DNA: TGTGCCAGCAGCTTAGGCGCCGGGTTCGTAGATACGCAGTATTTT; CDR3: CASSLGAGFVDTQYF
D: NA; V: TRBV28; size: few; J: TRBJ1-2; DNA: TGTGCCAGCAGTTTAGGGGAGTTAGTCTATGGCTACACCTTC; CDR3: CASSLGELVYGYTF
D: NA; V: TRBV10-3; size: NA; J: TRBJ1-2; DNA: TGTGCCATCAGTGAAGGGGAGGGCTATGGCTACACCTTC; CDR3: CAISEGEGYGYTF
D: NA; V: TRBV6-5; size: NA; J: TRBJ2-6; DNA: TGTGCCAGCAGTTACTCGAGTCGCTCTGGGGCCAACGTCCTGACTTTC; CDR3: CASSYSSRSGANVLTF
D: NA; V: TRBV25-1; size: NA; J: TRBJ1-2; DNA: TGTGCCAGCAGTGCCCCGGGCGGGGGCTTCTATGGCTACACCTTC; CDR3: CASSAPGGGFYGYTF
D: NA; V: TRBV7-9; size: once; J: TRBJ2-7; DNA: TGTGCCAGCAGCTTAGCGAATCAGGGCGAGCAGTACTTC; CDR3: CASSLANQGEQYF
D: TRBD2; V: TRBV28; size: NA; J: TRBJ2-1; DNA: TGTGCCAGCAAGGACAGTAGCGGGAGGGCCTACAATGAGCAGTTCTTC; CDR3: CASKDSSGRAYNEQFF
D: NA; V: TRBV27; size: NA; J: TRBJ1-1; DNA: TGTGCCAGCAGTTTCTTCACCGGCGGGGGCACTGAAGCTTTCTTT; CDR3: CASSFFTGGGTEAFF
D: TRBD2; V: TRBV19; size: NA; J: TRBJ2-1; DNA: TGTGCCAGTACTTGGACTAGCGGGGGCATCGATGAGCAGTTCTTC; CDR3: CASTWTSGGIDEQFF
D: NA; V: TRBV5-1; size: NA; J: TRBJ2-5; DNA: TGCGCCAGCAGCTTGGTGTCGGAGACCCAGTACTTC; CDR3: CASSLVSETQYF
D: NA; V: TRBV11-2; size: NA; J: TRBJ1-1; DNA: TGTGCCAGCAGCTTAGGCAGGGGCCCTGTGAACACTGAAGCTTTCTTT; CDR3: CASSLGRGPVNTEAFF
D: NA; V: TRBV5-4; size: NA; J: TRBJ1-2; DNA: TGTGCCAGCAGAAACGGGAGAGAGGATGGCTACACCTTC; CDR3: CASRNGREDGYTF
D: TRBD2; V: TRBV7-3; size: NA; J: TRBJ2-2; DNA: TGTGCCAGCAGCTTATCGTGGCTAGCGGGACAAACCGGGGAGCTGTTTTTT; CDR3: CASSLSWLAGQTGELFF
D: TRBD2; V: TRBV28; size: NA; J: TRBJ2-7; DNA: TGTGCCAGCAGTTTTTCTAGCGGGGGGATGTACGAGCAGTACTTC; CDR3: CASSFSSGGMYEQYF
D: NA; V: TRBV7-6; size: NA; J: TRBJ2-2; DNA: TGTGCCAGCAGCTTAAGAGAGGGGAACACCGGGGAGCTGTTTTTT; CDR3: CASSLREGNTGELFF
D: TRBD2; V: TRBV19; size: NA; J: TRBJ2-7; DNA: TGTGCCAGTAGTACACGTCCCGGGACTAGCGGGGGGGCCTCCGAGCAGTACTTC; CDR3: CASSTRPGTSGGASEQYF